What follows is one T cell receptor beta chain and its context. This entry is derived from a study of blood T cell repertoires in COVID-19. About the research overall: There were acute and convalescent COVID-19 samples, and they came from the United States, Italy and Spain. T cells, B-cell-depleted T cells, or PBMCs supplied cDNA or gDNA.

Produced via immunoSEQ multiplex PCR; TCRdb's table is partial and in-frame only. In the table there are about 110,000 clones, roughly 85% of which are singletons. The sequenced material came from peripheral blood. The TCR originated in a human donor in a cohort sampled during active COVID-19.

The DNA for the CDR3 is TGTGCCAGCAGTACGGGACAGGGTTCGCGGAATACGCAGTATTTT. Translating gives CASSTGQGSRNTQYF. J is TRBJ2-3 and V is TRBV6-2 or TRBV6-3; TRBD1 matches 9 bases. J was trimmed by 7 bases and V by 5 bases; bases with no gene match: 10. Germline lookup yields CDR1 MNHEY and CDR2 SVGEGT. The CDR3 totals 15 residues.